One and the same sample provided the 21 T cell receptor beta chains below, sequenced in a study of Tregs in tolerant kidney transplant recipients. Repertoires were generated with immunoSEQ multiplex PCR, while TCRdb's copy carries only in-frame clones and drops some. The sample yields some 70,000 clones, roughly 84% seen once. Material for sequencing was CD4+ T cells from blood. The receptors were gathered from a human donor in good health.

The rearrangement uses TRBV6-4 and TRBJ1-6, with D possibly matching TRBD1 (6 bases). Germline-derived CDR1 and CDR2 are MRHNA and SNTAGT. This CDR3 has 15 amino acids. Trimming cost V 6 bases and J 7 bases, with 16 bases left between them. The CDR3 DNA sequence: TGTGCCAGCAGGATCGAGGGGACAACGAATTCACCCCTCCACTTT. Amino acids: CASRIEGTTNSPLHF.

The rearrangement links TRBV9 to TRBJ2-7, with TRBD1 as a possible D gene (5 bases). The CDR3 has 14 amino acids. The germline V and J ends were trimmed by 4 bases and 2 bases, with 13 bases remaining between them. Germline V gene lookup returns CDR1 SGDLS and CDR2 YYNGEE. CDR3 coding DNA: TGTGCCAGCAGCAAAGGGGCAGAACCCTACGAGCAGTACTTC. Its protein is CASSKGAEPYEQYF.

This sequence joins TRBV5-1 and TRBJ2-3; 10 bases fit TRBD2. The CDR3 is 17 residues long. Looked up from germline, CDR1 is SGHRS and CDR2 is YFSETQ. Losses at the gene ends were 0 bases for V and 5 bases for J; bases not matched to a gene: 9. The CDR3 region is CASSLGSSGGHRDTQYF. CDR3 DNA sequence: TGCGCCAGCAGCTTGGGTTCTAGCGGGGGCCACCGAGATACGCAGTATTTT.

The chain couples TRBV19 to TRBJ1-5; D unresolved. V lost 4 bases, J lost 5 bases, and 9 bases lay in between. There are 13 residues in the CDR3. Germline V CDR1 and CDR2: LNHDA, SQIVND (reference sequence). The CDR3 sequence: CASSRAADQPQHF. In DNA, the CDR3 is TGTGCCAGTAGTAGGGCGGCGGATCAGCCCCAGCATTTT.

CDR3 region: CASRVGWDTEAFF. The CDR3 region has the DNA TGTGCCAGTAGAGTGGGGTGGGACACTGAAGCTTTCTTT. The V call is TRBV19, the J call TRBJ1-1; D is ambiguous. The CDR3 length is 13 residues. Germline CDR1 reads LNHDA; CDR2 reads SQIVND (reference sequence). V shed 6 bases and J shed 3 bases, with 11 bases lying between them.

J is TRBJ2-4 and V is TRBV5-8; 7 bases match TRBD2. Losses at the gene ends were 5 bases for V and 9 bases for J; bases not matched to a gene: 8. This CDR3 comprises 13 residues. CDR1 and CDR2 (germline): SGHTS, YDEGEE. This CDR3 is CASSRPGLSIQYF. DNA of the CDR3: TGTGCCAGCAGTCGGCCGGGACTAAGCATTCAGTACTTC.

The genes are TRBV7-9 and TRBJ1-3; no firm D call. The V gene's germline CDR1 is SEHNR and CDR2 FQNEAQ (reference sequence). This CDR3 spans 14 amino acids. V was trimmed by 4 bases and J by 1 base, leaving 8 bases between them. The CDR3 sequence: CASSWAPSGNTIYF. Here the CDR3 DNA reads TGTGCCAGCAGCTGGGCGCCTTCTGGAAACACCATATATTTT.

V is TRBV12-5 and J is TRBJ2-7; D is undetermined. CDR3 size: 11 residues. The V end was cut by 0 bases, the J end by 6 bases, with 3 bases between. The germline V gene encodes CDR1 LGHNT and CDR2 FRNRAP. CDR3: CASGLVSEQYF. In DNA, the CDR3 is TGTGCTAGTGGTTTGGTCAGCGAGCAGTACTTC.

The CDR3 DNA reads TGCGCCAGCAGCCCCGGGCCGACAACTAATGAAAAACTGTTTTTT. Its protein product is CASSPGPTTNEKLFF. The chain combines TRBV5-1 with TRBJ1-4; D unclear. V was clipped by 4 bases and J by 0 bases, with 10 bases between them. The CDR3 is made up of 15 amino acids. In germline, CDR1 is SGHRS, CDR2 YFSETQ.

The chain employs TRBV5-1 and TRBJ2-5; 9 bases agree with TRBD1. V was pared by 0 bases and J by 2 bases, with 5 bases of the junction left unmatched. The germline CDR1 and CDR2 sequences are SGHRS and YFSETQ. The CDR3 covers 16 residues. The CDR3 sequence: CASSLARQGGQETQYF. In DNA, the CDR3 is TGCGCCAGCAGCTTGGCTCGACAGGGGGGTCAAGAGACCCAGTACTTC.

This rearrangement joins TRBV2 to TRBJ2-3, with D perhaps TRBD2 (6 bases). The CDR3 runs to 16 residues. Trimming stripped 3 bases from V and 0 bases from J, with 13 bases between. Germline-derived CDR1 and CDR2 are SNHLY and FYNNEI. Here the CDR3 reads CASSEKVGLSTDTQYF. The CDR3, as DNA: TGTGCCAGCAGTGAGAAGGTCGGACTAAGCACAGATACGCAGTATTTT.

This chain uses TRBV9 with TRBJ2-3; no firm D call. There are 14 residues in the CDR3. The ends were cut back, 4 bases at V and 0 bases at J, with 9 bases in the middle. Germline CDR1 reads SGDLS; CDR2 reads YYNGEE. CDR3 sequence: CASSLGGSTDTQYF. DNA of the CDR3: TGTGCCAGCAGCTTGGGCGGAAGCACAGATACGCAGTATTTT.

This sequence joins TRBV27 and TRBJ2-3; 10 bases align to TRBD2. Germline V gene lookup returns CDR1 MNHEY and CDR2 SMNVEV (reference sequence). The CDR3 extends over 16 amino acids. Trimming at V came to 6 bases and at J to 5 bases, leaving 11 bases not matched to a gene. The DNA for the CDR3 is TGTGCCAGCAGCCCAACAGCGGGAGGGGGTCAAGATACGCAGTATTTT. Translation gives CASSPTAGGGQDTQYF.

CDR3 sequence reads: CASSFVGLAGAYEQYF. The CDR3 bases are TGTGCCAGCAGCTTCGTGGGACTAGCGGGAGCCTACGAGCAGTACTTC. The gene calls are TRBV5-4 and TRBJ2-7, with 14 bases that match TRBD2. The V and J ends lost 2 bases and 2 bases, in that order; junction bases with no gene match: 3. Per the germline V gene, CDR1 is SGHNT and CDR2 is YYREEE (reference sequence). This CDR3 region has 16 residues.

This chain links TRBV7-2 with TRBJ2-7; 10 nucleotides match TRBD1. After removal of 2 bases from V and 2 bases from J, the junction contained 3 bases not matched to a gene. Germline values: CDR1 SGHTA, CDR2 FQGNSA. The CDR3 consists of 15 residues. CDR3 coding DNA: TGTGCCAGCAGCTTACGACAGGGGGCCCCCTACGAGCAGTACTTC. This sequence encodes CASSLRQGAPYEQYF.

This sequence joins TRBV5-1 and TRBJ2-7; D not certain. The CDR3 is 14 residues long. In germline, CDR1 is SGHRS, CDR2 YFSETQ. V lost 6 bases, J lost 4 bases, and 17 bases lay in between. The CDR3 DNA sequence: TGCGCCAGCACCCCCCCGTCAAATACTTACGAGCAGTACTTC. The encoded protein is CASTPPSNTYEQYF.

This chain links TRBV7-2 with TRBJ2-4, with 12 nucleotides matching TRBD2. Looked up from germline, CDR1 is SGHTA and CDR2 is FQGNSA. V was clipped by 5 bases and J by 1 base; unmatched bases: 3. The CDR3 totals 16 residues. The CDR3 nucleotides are TGTGCCAGCAGCCTTGGACTAGCGGGGGCCAAAAACATTCAGTACTTC. Residues: CASSLGLAGAKNIQYF.

The V and J genes are TRBV11-3 and TRBJ1-1; D remains unclear. Germline V CDR1 and CDR2: SGHNT, YENEEA. V was trimmed by 8 bases and J by 4 bases, leaving 14 bases between them. The CDR3 covers 13 residues. Written as DNA, the CDR3 is TGTGCCAGCCTATTGCGGAGTGGCACTGAAGCTTTCTTT. This encodes CASLLRSGTEAFF. The full variable domain, rest sourced from reference TRBV11-3 and TRBJ1-1, is EAGVVQSPRYKIIEKKQPVAFWCNPISGHNTLYWYLQNLGQGPELLIRYENEEAVDDSQLPKDRFSAERLKGVDSTLKIQPAELGDSAVYLCASLLRSGTEAFFGQGTRLTVV.

This clone was observed a handful of times. This chain connects TRBV4-1 to TRBJ1-1; D perhaps matches TRBD1 (6 bases). V was trimmed by 2 bases and J by 5 bases, leaving 18 bases between them. This CDR3 contains 16 residues. The germline V gene encodes CDR1 MGHRA and CDR2 YSYEKL. CDR3 in DNA: TGCGCCAGCAGCCAAATTTTTTCCCCGGGGGCAACTGAAGCTTTCTTT. It specifies CASSQIFSPGATEAFF.

The chain has TRBV7-9 and TRBJ1-2; D call uncertain. The CDR3 length is 13 residues. V lost 0 bases, J lost 7 bases, and 9 bases lay in between. Germline V gene sequence: CDR1 SEHNR, CDR2 FQNEAQ (reference sequence). The CDR3 region is CASSLADPPGYTF. CDR3 nucleotides: TGTGCCAGCAGCTTAGCTGACCCGCCTGGCTACACCTTC. The full variable domain, its missing parts supplied by reference TRBV7-9 and TRBJ1-2, is DTGVSQNPRHKITKRGQNVTFRCDPISEHNRLYWYRQTLGQGPEFLTYFQNEAQLEKSRLLSDRFSAERPKGSFSTLEIQRTEQGDSAMYLCASSLADPPGYTFGSGTRLTVV.

The chain is built from TRBV5-5 and TRBJ1-5; D remains unclear. Germline CDR1 SGHKS, CDR2 YYEKEE (reference sequence). V lost 4 bases to trimming and J lost 3 bases, with 5 bases between them. The CDR3 extends over 12 amino acids. The CDR3 is CASSRHNQPQHF. In DNA, the CDR3 is TGTGCCAGCAGCCGTCACAATCAGCCCCAGCATTTT.